This T cell receptor (beta chain) is drawn from a study of T cell responses to AZD1222 COVID-19 vaccine. Points from the study as a whole: It should be noted that donors were predominantly white British and more often female, and clonal diversity was possibly underestimated. Reportedly, nearly half the spike-specific TCRs target unmutated variant regions. Spike-specific TCR repertoires showed rising breadth and depth after two AZD1222 doses.

TCRdb's table, derived via immunoSEQ multiplex PCR, lists solely in-frame clones and lacks some. The table records around 150,000 clones, 75% to 90% of them present only once. The CDR3 totals 15 residues. Germline CDR1 and CDR2: MDHEN and SYDVKM. V lost 6 bases and J 2 bases, leaving 11 bases between the germline ends. In regard to this clone: Antigen: not known.

This clonotype was sampled from an adult in good health. The chain combines TRBV28 with TRBJ2-6; D is perhaps TRBD1 (5 bases). This material consisted of peripheral blood, taken on day 0 of AZD1222 vaccination. The DNA for the CDR3 is TGTGCCAGCAGGCGACAGTTACCTGGGGCCAACGTCCTGACTTTC. This codes for CASRRQLPGANVLTF.